This passage covers 29 T cell receptor beta chains from one sample sequenced in a study of T cells after yellow fever vaccination. TCRdb fed the 5' RACE reads into MiXCR, producing one record per CDR3 protein. The repertoire includes some 110,000 distinct CDR3 sequences, roughly 8.9% of them detected once, and roughly 23% sits in the top ten. The input for sequencing was CD8+ T cells sorted from PBMCs, taken 45 days after the yellow fever booster vaccination. These receptor sequences come from a man aged 25 to 40 who received the YFV17D yellow fever vaccine.

This clonotype was observed many times. The chain uses TRBV23-1 and TRBJ2-7, with D possibly TRBD1 on 5 matching bases. TRBV23-1 is treated as an ORF (open reading frame) with a function not yet certain. The CDR3 length is 15 residues. V was trimmed by 6 bases and J by 0 bases, leaving 15 bases between them. The chain's CDR3 is CASRQTASYSYEQYF. In DNA form, the CDR3 reads TGCGCCAGCAGACAGACAGCCTCCTACTCCTACGAGCAGTACTTC.

The table lists this clonotype with many counts. The J gene is TRBJ2-7, the V gene TRBV6-2 or TRBV6-3, with D perhaps TRBD1 (5 bases). The CDR3 is 14 residues long. The V end was cut by 4 bases, the J end by 6 bases, with 16 bases between. CDR1 and CDR2 from the germline V gene are MNHEY and SVGEGT. The CDR3 DNA reads TGTGCCAGCAGTTTTGAGACAGAATCAGGCGAGCAGTACTTC. Protein sequence: CASSFETESGEQYF.

The V and J genes are TRBV6-6 and TRBJ2-1; a possible D gene is TRBD1 (6 bases). V lost 2 bases and J lost 8, with 10 bases in between. Germline V lookup: CDR1 MNHNY, CDR2 SVGAGI (reference sequence). The CDR3 consists of 13 residues. The CDR3 here is CASSYVQGYEQFF. CDR3 coding DNA: TGTGCCAGCAGTTACGTACAGGGTTATGAGCAGTTCTTC.

This clonotype has ten or more counts. This sequence joins TRBV28 and TRBJ2-5; D not resolved. V gave up 3 bases and J gave up 0 bases, with 8 bases separating them. This CDR3 spans 14 amino acids. Germline V gene data show CDR1 as MDHEN and CDR2 as SYDVKM. CDR3 bases: TGTGCCAGCAGTTTTGAAACGTACCAAGAGACCCAGTACTTC. Its translation: CASSFETYQETQYF.

The table lists this clonotype with many counts. The genes are TRBV5-6 and TRBJ1-1; 8 bases match TRBD1. Germline CDR1 is SGHDT and CDR2 is YYEEEE. The length of the CDR3 is 14 residues. The J segment lost 6 bases and the V segment lost 5 bases, leaving 9 bases of the junction unmatched. CDR3 nucleotides: TGTGCCAGCAGTTCAGACAGGGGAGGGGCTGAAGCTTTCTTT. It codes for CASSSDRGGAEAFF.

The table lists this clonotype with many counts. V and J are TRBV18 and TRBJ2-7; 9 bases line up with TRBD1. Germline loops: CDR1 KGHSH, CDR2 LQKENI. The CDR3 loop spans 14 amino acids. The trim removed 8 bases at V and 1 base at J, leaving 6 bases unmatched. CDR3 amino acids: CASSPGQGSYEQYF. The CDR3 bases are TGTGCCAGCAGTCCGGGACAGGGATCCTACGAGCAGTACTTC.

This clonotype appeared a few times. The rearrangement links TRBV9 to TRBJ2-5; either TRBD1 or TRBD2 may supply D (5 bases each). The germline V and J ends were trimmed by 3 bases and 4 bases, with 13 bases remaining between them. CDR3 length: 14 residues. The germline V gene has CDR1 SGDLS and CDR2 YYNGEE. CDR3 amino acids: CASSAGTPPETQYF. DNA for the CDR3: TGTGCCAGCAGCGCCGGGACGCCTCCAGAGACCCAGTACTTC.

This clonotype was observed many times. This sequence joins TRBV6-1 and TRBJ2-3, with D perhaps TRBD1 or TRBD2 (5 bases each). The V end was cut by 6 bases, the J end by 2 bases, with 12 bases between. The length of the CDR3 is 14 residues. Germline loops: CDR1 MNHNS, CDR2 SASEGT. The CDR3 DNA reads TGTGCCAGCAGCGACAGACTATTCACAGATACGCAGTATTTT. Translated: CASSDRLFTDTQYF.

This clonotype was recorded at least ten times. This rearrangement joins TRBV12-3 or TRBV12-4 to TRBJ2-1; D is unresolved. This CDR3 has 13 amino acids. V shed 2 bases and J shed 4 bases, with 6 bases lying between them. CDR3: CASSLILYNEQFF. CDR3 nucleotide sequence: TGTGCCAGCAGTTTAATACTTTACAATGAGCAGTTCTTC.

This clonotype has ten or more counts. The V call is TRBV6-5, the J call TRBJ2-7; 9 nucleotides agree with TRBD2. The CDR3 totals 14 residues. V was clipped by 4 bases and J by 2 bases; unmatched bases: 3. Germline lookup yields CDR1 MNHEY and CDR2 SVGAGI. This CDR3 is CASSLAGVPYEQYF. DNA for the CDR3: TGTGCCAGCAGTTTAGCGGGAGTTCCCTACGAGCAGTACTTC.

This clonotype appeared many times. The chain recombines TRBV6-1 with TRBJ2-5; D is possibly TRBD1 (6 bases). Germline V gives CDR1 MNHNS, CDR2 SASEGT. V was cut by 4 bases and J by 4 bases, with 13 bases left in between. The CDR3 extends over 14 amino acids. CDR3 residues: CASSGPTGGETQYF. Here the CDR3 DNA reads TGTGCCAGCAGTGGACCGACAGGAGGAGAGACCCAGTACTTC.

This clonotype was seen many times. The chain carries TRBV12-3 or TRBV12-4 and TRBJ2-1, with 8 bases lining up with TRBD1. Trimming cost V 6 bases and J 7 bases; bases outside gene matches: 11. CDR3 length: 15 residues. Here the CDR3 DNA reads TGTGCCAGCAGCCCACCTGACACAGGGGGAAATGAGCAGTTCTTC. This encodes CASSPPDTGGNEQFF.

In its sample, this clonotype was seen many times. The V call is TRBV29-1, the J call TRBJ2-1, with 11 bases lining up with TRBD2. Germline V gives CDR1 SQVTM, CDR2 ANQGSEA. Unmatched junction bases numbered 12, after V lost 7 bases and J lost 7 bases. CDR3 size: 15 residues. This CDR3 reads CSGRSGTSGLNEQFF. CDR3 in DNA: TGCAGCGGTCGCTCCGGGACTAGCGGATTAAATGAGCAGTTCTTC.

This clonotype was picked up many times. The chain employs TRBV7-2 and TRBJ1-5; D gene uncertain. This CDR3 has 14 amino acids. V lost 2 bases and J 9 bases, leaving 14 bases between the germline ends. The germline V gene encodes CDR1 SGHTA and CDR2 FQGNSA. CDR3 coding DNA: TGTGCCAGCAGCTTACTTGAGGGCCTGATGCCCCAGCATTTT. This codes for CASSLLEGLMPQHF.

This clonotype was recorded a few times. The gene calls are TRBV27 and TRBJ2-1; perhaps D is TRBD1 or TRBD2 (5 bases each). The V end was cut by 3 bases, the J end by 6 bases, with 18 bases between. This CDR3 spans 16 amino acids. Germline values: CDR1 MNHEY, CDR2 SMNVEV (reference sequence). The CDR3 here is CASSFLAPRGANEQFF. CDR3 nucleotide sequence: TGTGCCAGCAGTTTCTTGGCTCCCCGAGGGGCCAATGAGCAGTTCTTC.

This clonotype was counted once. A much larger clone sits a single nucleotide away, making a read error possible. The chain is built from TRBV7-9 and TRBJ2-1; D not certain. Trimming took 4 bases from V and 7 from J, leaving 2 bases between them. The CDR3 loop spans 10 amino acids. Germline loops: CDR1 SEHNR, CDR2 FQNEAQ (reference sequence). CDR3 sequence (DNA): TGTGCCAGCAGCTGTAATGAGCAGTTCTTC. Protein sequence: CASSCNEQFF.

This chain links TRBV12-2 with TRBJ2-7; TRBD2 is taken as the D call from the table, unchecked against the DNA. TRBV12-2 is classified as a pseudogene. This CDR3 region has 20 residues. CDR3: CASRFPPWRFSGGGSYEQYF. The CDR3, as DNA: TGTGCAAGTCGCTTCCCTCCGTGGCGATTTAGCGGGGGTGGTTCCTACGAGCAGTACTTC.

The sample holds many counts of this clonotype. The chain employs TRBV24-1 and TRBJ2-1; 14 bases fit TRBD2. Germline trimming cut 3 bases from V and 6 bases from J; bases unmatched to any gene: 9. The V gene's germline CDR1 is KGHDR and CDR2 SFDVKD. This CDR3 region has 18 residues. CDR3 residues: CATSDARLAGGRVNEQFF. The CDR3 DNA reads TGTGCCACCAGTGATGCCCGACTAGCGGGAGGGAGGGTCAATGAGCAGTTCTTC.

This clonotype occurred many times. V and J are TRBV5-4 and TRBJ1-1, with TRBD1 as a possible D gene (5 bases). The V end lost 4 bases, the J end lost 1 base, and 14 bases lay between the germline ends. CDR1 and CDR2 from the germline V gene are SGHNT and YYREEE (reference sequence). The length of the CDR3 is 15 residues. The DNA of the CDR3 is TGTGCCAGCAGCACCGGGACGACAGAGAACACTGAAGCTTTCTTT. Encoded protein: CASSTGTTENTEAFF.

V usage is TRBV28 and J usage is TRBJ2-1; D may correspond to TRBD1 or TRBD2 (5 bases each). CDR3 length: 17 residues. Trimming shortened V by 6 bases and J by 6 bases, and 24 bases separated the two germline ends. CDR1 MDHEN and CDR2 SYDVKM come from the germline V gene. The DNA of the CDR3 is TGTGCCAGCAGCCACCAGTCCGGGGACCACTACCCCAATGAGCAGTTCTTC. Protein sequence: CASSHQSGDHYPNEQFF. The full variable domain, in which reference TRBV28 and TRBJ2-1 provide the parts outside the CDR3, is DVKVTQSSRYLVKRTGEKVFLECVQDMDHENMFWYRQDPGLGLRLIYFSYDVKMKEKGDIPEGYSVSREKKERFSLILESASTNQTSMYLCASSHQSGDHYPNEQFFGPGTRLTVL.

This clonotype was counted many times. V is TRBV6-1 and J is TRBJ2-7; 8 nucleotides agree with TRBD2. V was pared by 7 bases and J by 6 bases, with 11 bases of the junction left unmatched. The CDR3 totals 14 residues. In germline, CDR1 is MNHNS, CDR2 SASEGT. The CDR3 loop is CASNPTGLGTEQYF. DNA for the CDR3: TGTGCCAGCAACCCAACGGGACTAGGGACCGAGCAGTACTTC.

Many counts were recorded for this clonotype. The genes are TRBV18 and TRBJ2-4; TRBD2 is a possible D gene (5 bases). The CDR3 is 15 amino acids. V dropped 0 bases and J dropped 3 bases, with 9 bases sitting between them. Germline V gene sequence: CDR1 KGHSH, CDR2 LQKENI. This CDR3 is CASSPPGLDKNIQYF. DNA for the CDR3: TGTGCCAGCTCACCACCAGGACTGGACAAAAACATTCAGTACTTC. The full variable domain, in which reference TRBV18 and TRBJ2-4 provide the parts outside the CDR3, is NAGVMQNPRHLVRRRGQEARLRCSPMKGHSHVYWYRQLPEEGLKFMVYLQKENIIDESGMPKERFSAEFPKEGPSILRIQQVVRGDSAAYFCASSPPGLDKNIQYFGAGTRLSVL.

At least ten counts were recorded for this clonotype. The rearrangement joins TRBV28 to TRBJ2-3, with TRBD2 as a possible D gene (5 bases). Germline-derived CDR1 and CDR2 are MDHEN and SYDVKM. This CDR3 contains 16 residues. V lost 7 bases and J lost 3, with 20 bases in between. The CDR3 region has the DNA TGTGCCAGCATCGGCCCCGGGGTTTTTAGGACAGATACGCAGTATTTT. Its translation: CASIGPGVFRTDTQYF.

This clonotype was found many times. J is TRBJ2-5 and V is TRBV29-1; 10 positions agree with TRBD1. Trimming at V came to 5 bases and at J to 5 bases, leaving 11 bases not matched to a gene. The CDR3 covers 15 residues. Germline values: CDR1 SQVTM, CDR2 ANQGSEA. CDR3 residues: CSVPGSTGGLETQYF. The CDR3 bases are TGCAGCGTTCCCGGATCGACAGGGGGCCTGGAGACCCAGTACTTC.

This clonotype was seen ten or more times. The chain carries TRBV29-1 and TRBJ2-7; D possibly corresponds to TRBD2 (5 bases). V was shortened by 5 bases and J by 3 bases, with 8 bases between the two germline ends. Per germline, CDR1 SQVTM and CDR2 ANQGSEA. The CDR3 runs 11 residues. The DNA for the CDR3 is TGCAGCGTTAACCGGGACTACGAGCAGTACTTC. Translating gives CSVNRDYEQYF.

This clonotype appeared many times. The rearrangement links TRBV5-1 to TRBJ2-7; the D gene is possibly TRBD2 (6 bases). CDR1 and CDR2 from the germline V gene are SGHRS and YFSETQ. Between the trimmed V and J ends, which lost 1 base and 2 bases, there was a span of 19 bases. This CDR3 has 17 amino acids. CDR3 in DNA: TGCGCCAGCAGCTTGCCTCGTAACCGGGACTTCACCTACGAGCAGTACTTC. Translated: CASSLPRNRDFTYEQYF.

This clonotype was picked up many times. The chain recombines TRBV28 with TRBJ2-7; no clear D. Germline V gene lookup returns CDR1 MDHEN and CDR2 SYDVKM. There are 14 residues in the CDR3. V was trimmed by 5 bases and J by 7 bases, leaving 18 bases between them. The CDR3 here is CASSPPLASWEQYF. CDR3 coding DNA: TGTGCCAGCAGTCCTCCCCTGGCGTCGTGGGAGCAGTACTTC.

This clonotype has ten or more counts. The J gene is TRBJ2-1, the V gene TRBV25-1, with D tentatively TRBD2 (5 bases). Deletions cut 2 bases from V and 3 bases from J, with 26 bases between. The CDR3 has 20 residues. CDR1 and CDR2 (germline): MGHDK, SYGVNS. CDR3 sequence: CASSEVGIGKGPGSYNEQFF. The CDR3, as DNA: TGTGCCAGCAGTGAAGTGGGAATCGGGAAGGGCCCAGGAAGCTACAATGAGCAGTTCTTC.

At least ten counts were recorded for this clonotype. This rearrangement joins TRBV12-3 or TRBV12-4 to TRBJ2-3; 9 bases match TRBD1. V was clipped by 7 bases and J by 6 bases; unmatched bases: 8. The CDR3 contains 14 residues. The CDR3 region has the DNA TGTGCCAGCACCTGGGGGACAGGGCCCGATACGCAGTATTTT. Residues: CASTWGTGPDTQYF.